These 13 T cell receptor beta chains were sequenced from one sample in a study of blood T cell repertoires in COVID-19. The assay was immunoSEQ multiplex PCR, and TCRdb's table has in-frame clones only and misses some. The table includes approximately 320,000 clones, approximately 89% detected once. Sequencing was carried out using peripheral blood. These receptors were taken from a woman in her thirties with COVID-19, enrolled during active disease.

CDR3 bases: TGTGCCAGCAGTGAACGTGGCCGACTGGGAGAGACCCAGTACTTC. This sequence encodes CASSERGRLGETQYF. The chain links TRBV25-1 to TRBJ2-5; no clear D gene. Trimming pared 2 bases from V and 4 bases from J, leaving 14 bases between. In germline, CDR1 is MGHDK, CDR2 SYGVNS. The CDR3 contains 15 residues.

This chain links TRBV28 with TRBJ1-2; TRBD1 matches at 9 bases. CDR1 MDHEN and CDR2 SYDVKM come from the germline V gene. V lost 6 bases, J lost 8 bases, and 7 bases stayed unmatched. The CDR3 has 13 amino acids. DNA of the CDR3: TGTGCCAGCAGCATAGGGACAGGGAGAGGCTACACCTTC. It is translated as CASSIGTGRGYTF.

The chain carries TRBV19 and TRBJ1-1; D remains unclear. The germline gives CDR1 LNHDA, CDR2 SQIVND (reference sequence). V lost 2 bases and J lost 0, with 7 bases in between. This CDR3 comprises 14 residues. CDR3 in amino acids: CASSINPVNTEAFF. In DNA, the CDR3 is TGTGCCAGTAGTATAAATCCAGTGAACACTGAAGCTTTCTTT.

The chain combines TRBV4-1 with TRBJ1-5, with D hard to call. Germline CDR1 MGHRA, CDR2 YSYEKL. The CDR3 is made up of 13 amino acids. V was cut by 4 bases and J by 5 bases, with 9 bases left in between. This CDR3 is CASSPKRDQPQHF. In nucleotides, the CDR3 is TGCGCCAGCAGCCCCAAAAGAGATCAGCCCCAGCATTTT.

This clone was detected only a few times. The chain couples TRBV13 to TRBJ2-7; maybe TRBD2 (6 bases). Trimming removed 2 bases at V and 2 bases at J, with 10 bases between. The V gene's germline CDR1 is PRHDT and CDR2 FYEKMQ (reference sequence). The CDR3 consists of 14 residues. CDR3 DNA sequence: TGTGCCAGCAGCTTACTAGCGAGAACCTACGAGCAGTACTTC. Its translation: CASSLLARTYEQYF.

The CDR3 here is CASSSTPATGGTEAFF. The CDR3 DNA follows: TGTGCCAGCAGCTCTACTCCGGCAACAGGGGGCACTGAAGCTTTCTTT. The chain couples TRBV5-4 to TRBJ1-1; 8 bases align to TRBD1. The CDR3 runs to 16 residues. Germline CDR1 and CDR2: SGHNT and YYREEE (reference sequence). V shed 3 bases and J 4 bases; nucleotides not matched to a gene: 11.

In the case of this clone: Other DNA sequences from this sample encode an identical CDR3 as well. J is TRBJ2-7 and V is TRBV18; D is undetermined. The CDR3 runs 13 residues. Trimming cost V 2 bases and J 1 base, with 6 bases left between them. From germline, CDR1 is KGHSH and CDR2 LQKENI. The CDR3 DNA follows: TGTGCCAGCTCACCAGGGCTATCCTACGAGCAGTACTTC. Its translation is CASSPGLSYEQYF. The whole variable domain, remainder taken from reference TRBV18 and TRBJ2-7, is NAGVMQNPRHLVRRRGQEARLRCSPMKGHSHVYWYRQLPEEGLKFMVYLQKENIIDESGMPKERFSAEFPKEGPSILRIQQVVRGDSAAYFCASSPGLSYEQYFGPGTRLTVT.

V is TRBV18 and J is TRBJ2-3; D may be TRBD2 (6 bases). V was trimmed by 2 bases and J by 4 bases, leaving 16 bases between them. The germline V gene has CDR1 KGHSH and CDR2 LQKENI. This CDR3 is built from 16 residues. CDR3 coding DNA: TGTGCCAGCTCACCAGGGGCGGGGAACGGTCCAGATACGCAGTATTTT. Amino acids: CASSPGAGNGPDTQYF.

The rearrangement links TRBV2 to TRBJ1-2; 8 nucleotides match TRBD1. Germline loops: CDR1 SNHLY, CDR2 FYNNEI. This CDR3 spans 13 amino acids. Unmatched junction bases numbered 6, after V lost 5 bases and J lost 7 bases. CDR3 region: CASSPDRGGGYTF. CDR3 nucleotides: TGTGCCAGCAGTCCAGACAGGGGAGGTGGCTACACCTTC.

J is TRBJ1-2 and V is TRBV7-9; the D is unclear. Trimming shortened V by 5 bases and J by 6 bases, and 16 bases separated the two germline ends. In germline, CDR1 is SEHNR, CDR2 FQNEAQ (reference sequence). The length of the CDR3 is 14 residues. The CDR3 DNA reads TGTGCCAGCAGCCCCTCCAGGAGGTTAAATGGCTACACCTTC. Translation: CASSPSRRLNGYTF.

The V call is TRBV25-1, the J call TRBJ2-7; D may be TRBD2 (6 bases). Germline assignment: CDR1 MGHDK and CDR2 SYGVNS. V was pared by 5 bases and J by 2 bases, with 7 bases between. The CDR3 is 12 residues long. CDR3 DNA sequence: TGTGCCAGCAGTTGGGGGGCCTACGAGCAGTACTTC. This gives the protein CASSWGAYEQYF.

The chain recombines TRBV27 with TRBJ1-6; the match to TRBD1 covers 10 bases. Germline V lookup: CDR1 MNHEY, CDR2 SMNVEV (reference sequence). The CDR3 loop spans 16 amino acids. The ends lost 1 base at V and 8 bases at J; junction bases unmatched: 5. CDR3 amino acids: CASSLFPTGGYSPLHF. In DNA form, the CDR3 reads TGTGCCAGCAGTTTATTCCCGACAGGGGGCTATTCACCCCTCCACTTT.

The chain links TRBV18 to TRBJ1-4; D ambiguous. CDR3 length equals 15 residues. Trimming stripped 2 bases from V and 8 bases from J, with 15 bases between. Germline V CDR1 and CDR2: KGHSH, LQKENI. For the CDR3, the DNA is TGTGCCAGCTCACCATTAACTGGAACCGGGGAAAAACTGTTTTTT. Protein sequence: CASSPLTGTGEKLFF. The entire variable domain, with the rest obtained from reference TRBV18 and TRBJ1-4, is as follows: NAGVMQNPRHLVRRRGQEARLRCSPMKGHSHVYWYRQLPEEGLKFMVYLQKENIIDESGMPKERFSAEFPKEGPSILRIQQVVRGDSAAYFCASSPLTGTGEKLFFGSGTQLSVL.